This is a list of T cell receptor beta chains from one sample in a study of cytomegalovirus exposure and HLA in healthy donors. Sequenced by immunoSEQ multiplex PCR; TCRdb stores in-frame clones only, minus some. This sample contains just over 150,000 clones. Sequencing used PBMCs. The receptors were gathered from a man aged 25 to 45 in good health and CMV-seronegative. CDR3s include the opening cysteine and the closing phenylalanine or tryptophan. Each record gives: V gene, J gene, D gene, CDR3 DNA, CDR3 protein. The D gene is left open where the match is weak.

V gene: TRBV6-5
J gene: TRBJ1-3
D gene: -
CDR3 DNA: TGTGCCAGCAGCCCCTCCGGGGGGTCTGGAAACACCATATATTTT
CDR3 protein: CASSPSGGSGNTIYF

V gene: TRBV25-1
J gene: TRBJ2-7
D gene: TRBD1
CDR3 DNA: TGTGCCAGCAGTGATCATATGGGGACAGGGTCTTACGAGCAGTACTTC
CDR3 protein: CASSDHMGTGSYEQYF

V gene: TRBV30
J gene: TRBJ2-2
D gene: -
CDR3 DNA: TGTGCCTGGAGAGCCTCCCGGGGGACGGGGATAGGGGACACCGGGGAGCTGTTTTTT
CDR3 protein: CAWRASRGTGIGDTGELFF

V gene: TRBV4-1
J gene: TRBJ2-7
D gene: TRBD2
CDR3 DNA: TGCGCCAGCAGCCAAGGTAGCGGGCTAACCTACGAGCAGTACTTC
CDR3 protein: CASSQGSGLTYEQYF

V gene: TRBV5-6
J gene: TRBJ2-7
D gene: TRBD1
CDR3 DNA: TGTGCCAGCAGTTCGAGGGGACAGGGGAAGTACGAGCAGTACTTC
CDR3 protein: CASSSRGQGKYEQYF

V gene: TRBV25-1
J gene: TRBJ2-1
D gene: TRBD2
CDR3 DNA: TGTGCCAGCAGTGTACAGACTAGCGGCGATGAGCAGTTCTTC
CDR3 protein: CASSVQTSGDEQFF

V gene: TRBV5-4
J gene: TRBJ2-2
D gene: TRBD1
CDR3 DNA: TGTGCCAGCAGCTTAGACGGTAGGGGGCCCACCGGGGAGCTGTTTTTT
CDR3 protein: CASSLDGRGPTGELFF

V gene: TRBV5-1
J gene: TRBJ2-5
D gene: TRBD2
CDR3 DNA: TGCGCCAGCAGCTTGAACCCGGGAGGGGGAGAGACCCAGTACTTC
CDR3 protein: CASSLNPGGGETQYF

V gene: TRBV9
J gene: TRBJ2-7
D gene: -
CDR3 DNA: TGTGCCAGCAGCGTAGATCAGGGCTACGAGCAGTACTTC
CDR3 protein: CASSVDQGYEQYF

V gene: TRBV29-1
J gene: TRBJ1-1
D gene: TRBD1
CDR3 DNA: TGCAGCGTCGGACAGGGGGAGAACACTGAAGCTTTCTTT
CDR3 protein: CSVGQGENTEAFF

V gene: TRBV11-2
J gene: TRBJ2-1
D gene: TRBD2
CDR3 DNA: TGTGCCAGCAGCCCGGGACTAGCGGGAGTCAATGAGCAGTTCTTC
CDR3 protein: CASSPGLAGVNEQFF

V gene: TRBV5-4
J gene: TRBJ2-3
D gene: -
CDR3 DNA: TGTGCCAGCAGCTCCTCCATGAGAGATACGCAGTATTTT
CDR3 protein: CASSSSMRDTQYF

V gene: TRBV19
J gene: TRBJ2-1
D gene: -
CDR3 DNA: TGTGCCAGTAGTATACAGGGCAGGGGAAGAACCTACAATGAGCAGTTCTTC
CDR3 protein: CASSIQGRGRTYNEQFF

V gene: TRBV7-2
J gene: TRBJ1-2
D gene: -
CDR3 DNA: TGTGCCAGCAGCTTAGGGCGGCGGACTAAGCTGAGCTATGGCTACACCTTC
CDR3 protein: CASSLGRRTKLSYGYTF

V gene: TRBV5-1
J gene: TRBJ1-4
D gene: TRBD1
CDR3 DNA: TGCGCCAGCAGTTATTCAGGGGGCGATGAAAAACTGTTTTTT
CDR3 protein: CASSYSGGDEKLFF

V gene: TRBV5-1
J gene: TRBJ1-1
D gene: TRBD1
CDR3 DNA: TGCGCCAGCAGCTTTTCTCCTAGGGGGCGCGGGGACACTGAAGCTTTCTTT
CDR3 protein: CASSFSPRGRGDTEAFF

V gene: TRBV5-1
J gene: TRBJ2-3
D gene: TRBD2
CDR3 DNA: TGCGCCAGCAGCGACAGCGGGAGAGTCACAGATACGCAGTATTTT
CDR3 protein: CASSDSGRVTDTQYF

V gene: TRBV6-1
J gene: TRBJ1-5
D gene: -
CDR3 DNA: TGTGCCAGCAGGGAGGGGTGGGGGACCCAGCCCCAGCATTTT
CDR3 protein: CASREGWGTQPQHF

V gene: TRBV14
J gene: TRBJ2-7
D gene: -
CDR3 DNA: TGTGCCAGCAGCCTCACAGGGTACGAGCAGTACTTC
CDR3 protein: CASSLTGYEQYF

V gene: TRBV7-2
J gene: TRBJ2-1
D gene: TRBD2
CDR3 DNA: TGTGCCAGCAGCCTGACGAAGACTAGCGGGAGCTACAATGAGCAGTTCTTC
CDR3 protein: CASSLTKTSGSYNEQFF

V gene: TRBV4-3
J gene: TRBJ2-7
D gene: TRBD1
CDR3 DNA: TGCGCCAGCAGCCTCCGAGCACAGGGGAGATACGAGCAGTACTTC
CDR3 protein: CASSLRAQGRYEQYF

V gene: TRBV27
J gene: TRBJ2-1
D gene: TRBD1
CDR3 DNA: TGTGCCAGCAGTTTATCGGGCAGGGGGATGAATGAGCAGTTCTTC
CDR3 protein: CASSLSGRGMNEQFF

V gene: TRBV19
J gene: TRBJ1-5
D gene: TRBD1
CDR3 DNA: TGTGCCAGTAGTATAGATCATACAGACAGGGTCAATCAGCCCCAGCATTTT
CDR3 protein: CASSIDHTDRVNQPQHF

V gene: TRBV5-1
J gene: TRBJ2-7
D gene: TRBD1
CDR3 DNA: TGCGCCAGCAGCTATATCCAGGGGGCCTACGAGCAGTACTTC
CDR3 protein: CASSYIQGAYEQYF

V gene: TRBV5-1
J gene: TRBJ2-2
D gene: -
CDR3 DNA: TGCGCCAGCAGCAGAGACGATACAGGACCTTTGATCGGGGAGCTGTTTTTT
CDR3 protein: CASSRDDTGPLIGELFF

V gene: TRBV5-1
J gene: TRBJ1-1
D gene: TRBD1
CDR3 DNA: TGCGCCAGCAGCTACAGTACAGGGGGCTTCACTGAAGCTTTCTTT
CDR3 protein: CASSYSTGGFTEAFF

V gene: TRBV19
J gene: TRBJ1-2
D gene: -
CDR3 DNA: TGTGCCAGTAGTATCGCCAGGGCCAACTATGGCTACACCTTC
CDR3 protein: CASSIARANYGYTF

V gene: TRBV29-1
J gene: TRBJ1-2
D gene: -
CDR3 DNA: TGCAGCGCTACAGACAACTATGGCTACACCTTC
CDR3 protein: CSATDNYGYTF

V gene: TRBV5-1
J gene: TRBJ1-1
D gene: TRBD1
CDR3 DNA: TGCGCCAGCAGCTTCTCGTCCCTCAGGGGGCTGGCCACTGAAGCTTTCTTT
CDR3 protein: CASSFSSLRGLATEAFF

V gene: TRBV5-1
J gene: TRBJ2-7
D gene: -
CDR3 DNA: TGCGCCAGCAGCGGGGGGATTAGGGCGGTCTACGAGCAGTACTTC
CDR3 protein: CASSGGIRAVYEQYF

V gene: TRBV6-5
J gene: TRBJ1-1
D gene: -
CDR3 DNA: TGTGCCAGCAGTTGGGTACGGAGCACTGAAGCTTTCTTT
CDR3 protein: CASSWVRSTEAFF

V gene: TRBV28
J gene: TRBJ2-1
D gene: -
CDR3 DNA: TGTGCCAGCAGTTTCCGCGGCTCCTACAATGAGCAGTTCTTC
CDR3 protein: CASSFRGSYNEQFF

V gene: TRBV5-1
J gene: TRBJ2-3
D gene: TRBD2
CDR3 DNA: TGCGCCAGCAGCAGCAGCGGGAGGGCCAGGGCAGATACGCAGTATTTT
CDR3 protein: CASSSSGRARADTQYF

V gene: TRBV7-9
J gene: TRBJ2-3
D gene: TRBD1
CDR3 DNA: TGTGCCAGCAGCTTAGAGCAGGGGGCGGACACAGATACGCAGTATTTT
CDR3 protein: CASSLEQGADTDTQYF

V gene: TRBV25-1
J gene: TRBJ2-1
D gene: TRBD2
CDR3 DNA: TGTGCCAGCGGAAAAGCGGGAGATCTCTACAATGAGCAGTTCTTC
CDR3 protein: CASGKAGDLYNEQFF

V gene: TRBV19
J gene: TRBJ2-4
D gene: -
CDR3 DNA: TGTGCCAGTAGTTCCCGGGACTCACTTATTCAGTACTTC
CDR3 protein: CASSSRDSLIQYF